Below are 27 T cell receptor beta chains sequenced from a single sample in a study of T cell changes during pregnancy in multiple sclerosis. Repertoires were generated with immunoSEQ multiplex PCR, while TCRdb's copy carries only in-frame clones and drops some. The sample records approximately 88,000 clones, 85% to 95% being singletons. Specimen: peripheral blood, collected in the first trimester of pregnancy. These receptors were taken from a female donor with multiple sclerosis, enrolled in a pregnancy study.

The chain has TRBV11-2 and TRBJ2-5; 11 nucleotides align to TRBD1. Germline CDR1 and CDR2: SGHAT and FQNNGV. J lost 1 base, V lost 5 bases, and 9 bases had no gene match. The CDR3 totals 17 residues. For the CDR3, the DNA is TGTGCCAGCAGCCCAAATTGGGACAGGGGGTTCCAAGAGACCCAGTACTTC. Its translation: CASSPNWDRGFQETQYF.

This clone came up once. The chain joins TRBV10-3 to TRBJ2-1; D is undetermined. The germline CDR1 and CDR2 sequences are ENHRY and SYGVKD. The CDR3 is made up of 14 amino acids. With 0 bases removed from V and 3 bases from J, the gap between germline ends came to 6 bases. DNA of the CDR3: TGTGCCATCAGTGAGTCGAGCATCTACAATGAGCAGTTCTTC. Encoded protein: CAISESSIYNEQFF.

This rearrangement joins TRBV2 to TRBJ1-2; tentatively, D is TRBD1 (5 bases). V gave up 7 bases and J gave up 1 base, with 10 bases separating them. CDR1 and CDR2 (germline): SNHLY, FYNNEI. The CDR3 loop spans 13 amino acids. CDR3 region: CASKIRVNYGYTF. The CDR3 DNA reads TGTGCCAGCAAAATCAGGGTTAACTATGGCTACACCTTC.

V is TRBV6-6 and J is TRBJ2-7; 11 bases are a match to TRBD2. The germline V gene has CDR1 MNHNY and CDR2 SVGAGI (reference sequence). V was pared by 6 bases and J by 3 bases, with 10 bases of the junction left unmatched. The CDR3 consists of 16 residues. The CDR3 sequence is CASRTSGLADFYEQYF. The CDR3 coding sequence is TGTGCCAGCAGGACCTCGGGACTAGCGGATTTCTACGAGCAGTACTTC.

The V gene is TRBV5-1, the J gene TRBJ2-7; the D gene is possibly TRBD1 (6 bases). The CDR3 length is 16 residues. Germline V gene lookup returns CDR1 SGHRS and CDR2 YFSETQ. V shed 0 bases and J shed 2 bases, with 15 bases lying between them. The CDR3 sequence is CASSLAETGWAYEQYF. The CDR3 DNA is TGCGCCAGCAGCTTGGCCGAAACAGGGTGGGCCTACGAGCAGTACTTC.

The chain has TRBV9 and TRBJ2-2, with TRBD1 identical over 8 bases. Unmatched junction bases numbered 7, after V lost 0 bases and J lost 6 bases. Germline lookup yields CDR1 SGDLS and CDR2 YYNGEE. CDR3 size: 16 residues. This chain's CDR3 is CASSVGATGAAGELFF. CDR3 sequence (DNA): TGTGCCAGCAGCGTAGGGGCGACAGGGGCGGCCGGGGAGCTGTTTTTT.

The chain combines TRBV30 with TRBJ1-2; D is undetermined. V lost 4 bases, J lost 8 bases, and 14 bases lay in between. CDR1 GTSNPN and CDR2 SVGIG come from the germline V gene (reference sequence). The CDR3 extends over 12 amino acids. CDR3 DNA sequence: TGTGCCTGGACGCGTTCGGGTTTCGGCTACACCTTC. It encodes CAWTRSGFGYTF.

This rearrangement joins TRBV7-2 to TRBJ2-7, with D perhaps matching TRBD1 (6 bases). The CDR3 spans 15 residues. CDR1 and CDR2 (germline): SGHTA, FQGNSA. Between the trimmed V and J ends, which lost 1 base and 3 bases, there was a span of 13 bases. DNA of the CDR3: TGTGCCAGCAGCTTAGAATTGATCAGGGGCTACGAGCAGTACTTC. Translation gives CASSLELIRGYEQYF.

In DNA form, the CDR3 reads TGTGCCAGCAGCTTAGGACTAGCGGGGGCCGATAAAGAGACCCAGTACTTC. Protein sequence: CASSLGLAGADKETQYF. The rearrangement links TRBV13 to TRBJ2-5, with TRBD2 matching 11 bases. Germline V gene lookup returns CDR1 PRHDT and CDR2 FYEKMQ (reference sequence). CDR3 length equals 17 residues. The J segment lost 3 bases and the V segment lost 0 bases, leaving 6 bases of the junction unmatched.

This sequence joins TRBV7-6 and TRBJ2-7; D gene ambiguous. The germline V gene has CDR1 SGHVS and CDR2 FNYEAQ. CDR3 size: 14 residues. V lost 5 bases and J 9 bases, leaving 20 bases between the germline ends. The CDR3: CASSLPGSANSQYF. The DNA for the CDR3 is TGTGCCAGCAGCCTCCCCGGGTCAGCCAACTCGCAGTACTTC.

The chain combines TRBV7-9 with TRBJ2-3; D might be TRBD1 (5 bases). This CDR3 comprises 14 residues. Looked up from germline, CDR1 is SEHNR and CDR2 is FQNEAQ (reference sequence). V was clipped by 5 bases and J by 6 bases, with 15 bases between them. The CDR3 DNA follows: TGTGCCAGCAGCCAAAGGCAGGGTGGGGATACGCAGTATTTT. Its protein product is CASSQRQGGDTQYF.

CDR3 sequence reads: CASLPGSLNTEAFF. The CDR3 DNA reads TGTGCCAGCCTTCCGGGATCTCTGAACACTGAAGCTTTCTTT. The V gene is TRBV7-9, the J gene TRBJ1-1; no definite D call. V was clipped by 8 bases and J by 0 bases, with 13 bases between them. CDR1 and CDR2 (germline): SEHNR, FQNEAQ (reference sequence). The CDR3 spans 14 residues. The entire variable domain, with the rest obtained from reference TRBV7-9 and TRBJ1-1, is as follows: DTGVSQNPRHKITKRGQNVTFRCDPISEHNRLYWYRQTLGQGPEFLTYFQNEAQLEKSRLLSDRFSAERPKGSFSTLEIQRTEQGDSAMYLCASLPGSLNTEAFFGQGTRLTVV.

For the CDR3, the DNA is TGCGCCAGCAGCCAAGACCGGACAGGGATAAACACCGGGGAGCTGTTTTTT. It encodes CASSQDRTGINTGELFF. The V call is TRBV4-1, the J call TRBJ2-2; TRBD1 matches 8 bases. V dropped 0 bases and J dropped 2; count of bases not matched to a gene: 5. Germline V gene data show CDR1 as MGHRA and CDR2 as YSYEKL. The CDR3 consists of 17 residues.

CDR3 coding DNA: TGTGCCAGCGGGCGTGAGACCCAGTACTTC. Translation gives CASGRETQYF. This rearrangement joins TRBV5-4 to TRBJ2-5; D is unresolved. Germline assignment: CDR1 SGHNT and CDR2 YYREEE (reference sequence). This CDR3 has 10 residues. V lost 7 bases to trimming and J lost 5 bases, with 6 bases between them.

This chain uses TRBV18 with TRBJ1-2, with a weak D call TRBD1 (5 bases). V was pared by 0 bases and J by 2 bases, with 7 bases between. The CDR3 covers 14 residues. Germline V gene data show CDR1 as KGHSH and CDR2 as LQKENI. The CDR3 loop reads CASSPPSGNYGYTF. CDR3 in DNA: TGTGCCAGCTCACCACCGTCAGGGAACTATGGCTACACCTTC.

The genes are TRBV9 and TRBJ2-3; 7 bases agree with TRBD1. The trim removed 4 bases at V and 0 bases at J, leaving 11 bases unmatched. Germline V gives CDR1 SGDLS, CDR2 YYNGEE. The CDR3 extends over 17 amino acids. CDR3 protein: CASSPRQGLGSTDTQYF. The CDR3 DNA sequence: TGTGCCAGCAGCCCACGACAGGGATTGGGTAGCACAGATACGCAGTATTTT.

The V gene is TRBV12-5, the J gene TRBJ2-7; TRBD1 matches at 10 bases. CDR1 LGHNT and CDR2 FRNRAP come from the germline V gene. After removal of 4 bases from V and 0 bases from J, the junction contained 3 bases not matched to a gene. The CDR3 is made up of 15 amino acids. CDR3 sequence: CASGSGQGSSYEQYF. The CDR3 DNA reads TGTGCTAGTGGTTCGGGACAGGGGAGCTCCTACGAGCAGTACTTC.

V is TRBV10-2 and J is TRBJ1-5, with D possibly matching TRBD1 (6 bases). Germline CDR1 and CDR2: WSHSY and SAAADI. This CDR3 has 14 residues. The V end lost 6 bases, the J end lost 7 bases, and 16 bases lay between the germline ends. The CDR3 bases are TGCGCCAGCAGAACGCAGGGGTTGGGCCAGCCCCAGCATTTT. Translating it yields CASRTQGLGQPQHF.

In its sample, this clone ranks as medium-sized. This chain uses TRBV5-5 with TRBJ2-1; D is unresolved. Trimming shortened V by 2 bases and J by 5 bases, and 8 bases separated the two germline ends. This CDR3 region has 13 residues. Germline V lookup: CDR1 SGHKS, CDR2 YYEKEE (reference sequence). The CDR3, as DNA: TGTGCCAGCAGCTTTCGAAGAGACAATGAGCAGTTCTTC. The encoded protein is CASSFRRDNEQFF.

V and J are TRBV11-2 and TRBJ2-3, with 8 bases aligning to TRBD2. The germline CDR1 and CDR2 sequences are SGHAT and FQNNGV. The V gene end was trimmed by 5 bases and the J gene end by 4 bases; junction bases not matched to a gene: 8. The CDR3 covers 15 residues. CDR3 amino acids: CASSVNRGGADTQYF. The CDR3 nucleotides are TGTGCCAGCAGCGTAAACCGGGGGGGGGCAGATACGCAGTATTTT. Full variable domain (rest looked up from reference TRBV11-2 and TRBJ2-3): EAGVAQSPRYKIIEKRQSVAFWCNPISGHATLYWYQQILGQGPKLLIQFQNNGVVDDSQLPKDRFSAERLKGVDSTLKIQPAKLEDSAVYLCASSVNRGGADTQYFGPGTRLTVL.

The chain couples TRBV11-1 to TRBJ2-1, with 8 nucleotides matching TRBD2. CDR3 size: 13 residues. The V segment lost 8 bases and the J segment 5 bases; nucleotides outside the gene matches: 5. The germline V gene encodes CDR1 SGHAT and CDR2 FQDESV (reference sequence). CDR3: CASLAGGNNEQFF. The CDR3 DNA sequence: TGTGCCAGCTTGGCGGGGGGTAACAATGAGCAGTTCTTC.

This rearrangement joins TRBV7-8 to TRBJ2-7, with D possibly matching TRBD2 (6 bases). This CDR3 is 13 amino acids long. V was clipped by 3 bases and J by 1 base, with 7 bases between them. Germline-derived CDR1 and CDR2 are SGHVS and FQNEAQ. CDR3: CASSLTSSYEQYF. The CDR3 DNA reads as TGTGCCAGCAGCTTGACTAGTTCCTACGAGCAGTACTTC. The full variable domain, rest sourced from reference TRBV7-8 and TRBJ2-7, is GAGVSQSPRYKVAKRGQDVALRCDPISGHVSLFWYQQALGQGPEFLTYFQNEAQLDKSGLPSDRFFAERPEGSVSTLKIQRTQQEDSAVYLCASSLTSSYEQYFGPGTRLTVT.

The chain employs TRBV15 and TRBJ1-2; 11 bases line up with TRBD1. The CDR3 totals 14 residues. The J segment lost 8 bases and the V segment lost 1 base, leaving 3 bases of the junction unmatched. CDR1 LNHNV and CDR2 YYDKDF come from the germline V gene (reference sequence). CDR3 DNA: TGTGCCACCAGCAGAGGCGGGACAGGGGGAGGCTACACCTTC. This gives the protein CATSRGGTGGGYTF.

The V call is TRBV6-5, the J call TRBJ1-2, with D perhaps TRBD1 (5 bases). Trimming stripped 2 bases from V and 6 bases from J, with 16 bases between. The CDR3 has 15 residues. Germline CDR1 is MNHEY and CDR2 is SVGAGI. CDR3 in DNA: TGTGCCAGCAGTTACGAATTGGGGGGAGTCGATGGCTACACCTTC. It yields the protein CASSYELGGVDGYTF.

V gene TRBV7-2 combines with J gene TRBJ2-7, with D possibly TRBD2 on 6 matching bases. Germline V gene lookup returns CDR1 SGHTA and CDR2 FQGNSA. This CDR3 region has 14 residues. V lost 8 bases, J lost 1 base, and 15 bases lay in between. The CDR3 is CASPPAGGSYEQYF. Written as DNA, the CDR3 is TGTGCCAGCCCTCCCGCCGGGGGTTCCTACGAGCAGTACTTC.

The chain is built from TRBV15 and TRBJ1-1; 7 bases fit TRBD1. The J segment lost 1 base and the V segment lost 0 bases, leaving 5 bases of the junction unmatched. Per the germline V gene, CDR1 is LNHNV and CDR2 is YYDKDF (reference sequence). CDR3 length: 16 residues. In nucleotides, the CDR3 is TGTGCCACCAGCAGAGATAGGGACAGCTGGAACACTGAAGCTTTCTTT. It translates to CATSRDRDSWNTEAFF.

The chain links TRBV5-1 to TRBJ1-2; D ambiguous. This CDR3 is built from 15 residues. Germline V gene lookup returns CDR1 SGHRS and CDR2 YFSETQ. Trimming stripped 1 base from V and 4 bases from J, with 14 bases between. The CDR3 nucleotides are TGCGCCAGCAGCTTGATTCCGAGTAGCGGCTATGGCTACACCTTC. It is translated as CASSLIPSSGYGYTF.